This entry describes one TCR beta chain. This sample stems from a study of PD-L1 blockade in urothelial cancer. Study-wide background: About 85% of the 29 patients were men whose urothelial cancer was bladder-origin. Blood was subjected to analysis at 3 weeks (second dose) and 6 weeks following treatment start.

Trimming left V 8 bases short and J 0 bases short, with 14 bases between. This CDR3 contains 14 residues. Germline V lookup: CDR1 SGHAT, CDR2 FQNNGV. The data were produced by immunoSEQ multiplex PCR, yet TCRdb's version contains in-frame clones alone and is incomplete. The sample lists about 29,000 clones, around 87% occurring once. The sequencing here drew on PBMCs, taken around atezolizumab (anti-PD-L1) treatment. This rearrangement joins TRBV11-2 to TRBJ2-7; the D is unclear. The origin of this receptor is a man in his forties or fifties with urothelial cancer. This chain's CDR3 is CASSPLRGSYEQYF. CDR3 DNA sequence: TGTGCCAGCTCTCCCCTCCGCGGCTCCTACGAGCAGTACTTC.